These 2 T cell receptor beta chains were all obtained from the same sample, sequenced in a study of metastatic and nonmetastatic thyroid tumors. TCRdb redid the clone calls on the PCR reads using MiXCR. The sample includes 45,000 to 50,000 clones, around 25% of them seen just once. No patient had received any treatment before thyroid surgery. The sample was blood. Receptors were obtained from a male donor with papillary thyroid cancer or a benign thyroid nodule (not recorded which). Some clones in this sample may be carry-over from other donors' samples.

The V gene is TRBV5-1, the J gene TRBJ2-1, with 12 bases aligning to TRBD2. With 4 bases clipped from V and 9 bases from J, the junction kept 2 bases outside the gene matches. The germline V gene encodes CDR1 SGHRS and CDR2 YFSETQ. There are 13 residues in the CDR3. The CDR3 sequence is CASSQGLAGEQFF. CDR3 nucleotides: TGCGCCAGCAGCCAGGGACTAGCGGGTGAGCAGTTCTTC. Using reference TRBV5-1 and TRBJ2-1 for the parts outside the CDR3, the full variable domain is KAGVTQTPRYLIKTRGQQVTLSCSPISGHRSVSWYQQTPGQGLQFLFEYFSETQRNKGNFPGRFSGRQFSNSRSEMNVSTLELGDSALYLCASSQGLAGEQFFGPGTRLTVL.

In its sample, this clone was seen many times. V and J are TRBV14 and TRBJ2-7; 8 bases fit TRBD1. This CDR3 has 13 residues. CDR1 and CDR2 (germline): SGHDN, FVKESK. With V trimmed by 3 bases and J by 4 bases, 2 bases remained unmatched. The CDR3 region is CASSHRQGYEQYF. The CDR3 DNA reads as TGTGCCAGCAGCCACAGACAGGGGTACGAGCAGTACTTC.